The 24 T cell receptor beta chains given below trace back to one sample, sequenced in a study of CD8+CD57+ T cells in acquired aplastic anemia. Only patients with CD8+CD57+ cell expansion on flow cytometry were chosen for sequencing. Genomic DNA served as template for TCR beta VDJ and CDR3 profiling. Each CDR3 protein is one row after TCRdb ran MiXCR on the reads. The table includes approximately 250,000 distinct CDR3 sequences, 82% detected once. The sequencing input was sorted CD4+, CD8+, or CD8+CD57+ T cells (not recorded which) from PBMCs. These receptors were taken from a human donor with aplastic anemia.

This clonotype was recorded a few times. The V and J genes are TRBV24-1 and TRBJ2-3; 9 bases align to TRBD1. This CDR3 spans 15 amino acids. Losses at the gene ends were 10 bases for V and 2 bases for J; bases not matched to a gene: 9. The germline V gene has CDR1 KGHDR and CDR2 SFDVKD. DNA of the CDR3: TGTGCCACTACAGGGGGCGAATGGTACACAGATACGCAGTATTTT. This gives the protein CATTGGEWYTDTQYF.

The chain couples TRBV11-3 to TRBJ1-5, with D perhaps matching TRBD1 (6 bases). Trimming pared 0 bases from V and 2 bases from J, leaving 11 bases between. Germline V gene lookup returns CDR1 SGHNT and CDR2 YENEEA. The CDR3 has 16 residues. The CDR3 nucleotides read TGTGCCAGCAGCTTAGAGCTGACAGGCCGCAATCAGCCCCAGCATTTT. Amino acid sequence: CASSLELTGRNQPQHF.

About this clonotype: One junction end disagrees with the germline gene, perhaps due to a read error. The genes are TRBV7-9 and TRBJ1-1; D may be TRBD1 (6 bases). The CDR3 sequence is 14 residues long. In germline, CDR1 is SEHNR, CDR2 FQNEAQ (reference sequence). The DNA for the CDR3 is TGCGCCAGCAGCAAGACAGGAGAGAACACTGAAGCCTTCTTT. Its translation is CASSKTGENTEAFF.

This clonotype appeared a single time. Compared with germline, one end of the junction differs, possibly owing to a read error. This chain joins TRBV2 and TRBJ1-6; D uncertain. From germline, CDR1 is SNHLY and CDR2 FYNNEI. The CDR3 consists of 13 residues. The CDR3 sequence: CASSAGAMYALFF. The CDR3 DNA reads TGTGCCAGCAGTGCAGGTGCTATGTATGCCCTCTTCTTC.

Points on this clonotype: Just one base apart from a much larger clone, this may be a read error. The chain is built from TRBV7-7 and TRBJ2-7, with TRBD1 matching 7 bases. The germline gives CDR1 SSHAT, CDR2 FNYEAQ (reference sequence). V was pared by 0 bases and J by 1 base, with 9 bases of the junction left unmatched. CDR3 length: 17 amino acids. The CDR3 reads CASSLAHGTALSYEQYF. The CDR3, as DNA: TGTGCCAGCAGCTTAGCCCACGGGACAGCCCTTTCCTACGAGCAGTACTTC.

Points on this clonotype: Compared with germline, one end of the junction differs, possibly owing to a read error. V and J are TRBV5-8 and TRBJ2-5; maybe TRBD2 (6 bases). From germline, CDR1 is SGHTS and CDR2 YDEGEE. The CDR3 contains 12 residues. The CDR3 sequence: CASNLTRETQYF. CDR3 DNA: TGTGCCAGCAACTTGACTAGGGAGACCCAGTACTTC.

The rearrangement joins TRBV20-1 to TRBJ2-7; a weak D match, TRBD1 (6 bases). This CDR3 comprises 13 residues. The V end lost 3 bases, the J end lost 4 bases, and 13 bases lay between the germline ends. Germline V gene lookup returns CDR1 DFQATT and CDR2 SNEGSKA (reference sequence). This CDR3 is CSARRGQGYEQYF. The CDR3, as DNA: TGCAGTGCTAGGCGTGGGCAGGGGTACGAGCAGTACTTC.

This chain uses TRBV7-8 with TRBJ2-5; 9 nucleotides line up with TRBD2. CDR3 length: 15 residues. V shed 5 bases, J shed 14 bases, and the junction held 18 bases outside the gene matches. Germline assignment: CDR1 SGHVS and CDR2 FQNEAQ. CDR3 nucleotide sequence: TGTGCCAGCAGCCAAGCGGGAGGCCCCGATACGCAGTATTACTTC. It codes for CASSQAGGPDTQYYF.

The chain is built from TRBV7-3 and TRBJ2-7; D is unresolved. The CDR3 spans 14 residues. CDR1 is SGHTA, CDR2 FQGTGA, per germline. The V end was cut by 5 bases, the J end by 5 bases, with 16 bases between. DNA of the CDR3: TGTGCCAGCAGCATGGGGTACGACCTGGACGAGCAGTACTTC. Translation: CASSMGYDLDEQYF.

On this clonotype itself: Relative to the germline gene, one junction end is altered; a read error may explain this. In DNA, the CDR3 is TGTGCCAGCAGCTTAACAGCGGCCCCCTACAATGAGCAGTTT. Protein product: CASSLTAAPYNEQF. The chain uses TRBV7-9 and TRBJ2-3; a possible D gene is TRBD2 (5 bases). The CDR3 sequence is 14 residues long. Germline V gene sequence: CDR1 SEHNR, CDR2 FQNEAQ (reference sequence). Variable domain in full (rest from reference TRBV7-9 and TRBJ2-3): DTGVSQNPRHKITKRGQNVTFRCDPISEHNRLYWYRQTLGQGPEFLTYFQNEAQLEKSRLLSDRFSAERPKGSFSTLEIQRTEQGDSAMYLCASSLTAAPYNEQFGPGTRLTVL.

Concerning this clonotype itself: The junction does not match germline at one end; this may be a read error. The J gene is TRBJ2-1, the V gene TRBV2; 8 nucleotides agree with TRBD2. CDR1 and CDR2 from the germline V gene are SNHLY and FYNNEI. The CDR3 extends over 15 amino acids. CDR3 region: CAGSWRVAGIGEQFF. As DNA, the CDR3 is TGTGCCGGCAGCTGGAGAGTAGCGGGGATCGGTGAGCAGTTCTTC.

This clonotype is labeled medium-sized. J is TRBJ2-7 and V is TRBV5-1; D not resolved. Germline CDR1 reads SGHRS; CDR2 reads YFSETQ. Trimming pared 4 bases from V and 5 bases from J, leaving 13 bases between. This CDR3 is 13 amino acids long. The CDR3 DNA is TGCGCCAGCAGCCCCCTTGGAGACCACGAGCAGTACTTC. This gives the protein CASSPLGDHEQYF.

J is TRBJ2-3 and V is TRBV19, with a weak D call TRBD1 (6 bases). The DNA end lines up better with TRBJ2-7; the J call may be wrong. From germline, CDR1 is LNHDA and CDR2 SQIVND (reference sequence). The CDR3 covers 15 residues. For the CDR3, the DNA is TGTGCCAGTAGTATAGCGGGACAATGCACAGATAAGCAGTACTTC. It codes for CASSIAGQCTDKQYF.

Notes on this clonotype: The final CDR3 position lacks the conserved phenylalanine or tryptophan, pointing to a likely read error. No DNA is shown, since the ends of the CDR3 on it are uncertain; the CDR3 is the one TCRdb lists. The chain employs TRBV2 and TRBJ2-7; the table's TRBD1 call for D was not verified on the DNA. The CDR3 is 14 amino acids in total, end residues counted. Germline V gene sequence: CDR1 SNHLY, CDR2 FYNNEI. This CDR3 reads CASRGGGIATQYYG.

This clonotype was observed a few times. The V call is TRBV10-3, the J call TRBJ1-2, with 9 positions matching TRBD1. The germline V gene encodes CDR1 ENHRY and CDR2 SYGVKD. J lost 5 bases, V lost 0 bases, and 4 bases had no gene match. The CDR3 length is 15 residues. For the CDR3, the DNA is TGTGCCATCAGTGAGTCGGTGGGACAGGGATATGGCTACACCTTC. Translated, it gives CAISESVGQGYGYTF.

Turning to this clonotype: A read error may be the cause here, since a much bigger clone is one base away. The chain uses TRBV7-8 and TRBJ1-1; D is unresolved. The germline V gene has CDR1 SGHVS and CDR2 FQNEAQ. Deletions cut 0 bases from V and 12 bases from J, with 20 bases between. This CDR3 spans 15 amino acids. The CDR3 DNA sequence: TGTGCCAGCAGCTTAGCGGGAGGAGCCGATACGGAGTCTTTCTTT. This translates into CASSLAGGADTESFF.

To note about this clonotype: The CDR3 end shows no conserved phenylalanine or tryptophan, and so a read error is likely. Because the CDR3's place on the DNA is in doubt, the DNA is left out and the CDR3 is given as listed by TCRdb. The rearrangement uses TRBV7-8 and TRBJ2-3; TRBD1 is the table's D call and was not checked against the DNA. The CDR3 extends over 13 residues, inclusive of both ends. Germline assignment: CDR1 SGHVS and CDR2 FQNEAQ. This CDR3 is CASGDGGGPDTYY.

The J gene is TRBJ1-2, the V gene TRBV12-3 or TRBV12-4; 7 bases are shared with TRBD1. The CDR3 is made up of 16 amino acids. Losses at the gene ends were 3 bases for V and 5 bases for J; bases not matched to a gene: 12. This CDR3 is CASSFRDSAYRYGYTF. Written as DNA, the CDR3 is TGTGCCAGCAGTTTCCGGGACAGTGCGTACCGTTATGGCTACACCTTC.

As for this clonotype: The conserved phenylalanine or tryptophan is not found at the CDR3 terminus, so this likely reflects a read error. The DNA is omitted, as the CDR3 cannot be located on it reliably, and the CDR3 follows TCRdb's listing. J is TRBJ2-3 and V is TRBV9; the DNA was not used to check the table's D call, TRBD2. Germline V CDR1 and CDR2: SGDLS, YYNGEE. The CDR3 is made up of 13 amino acids, end residues included. The CDR3 loop reads CASSDGPKYCVSV.

In regard to this clonotype: One end of the junction fails to match germline, which may point to a read error. This rearrangement joins TRBV7-9 to TRBJ2-7; 9 bases agree with TRBD2. The germline CDR1 and CDR2 sequences are SEHNR and FQNEAQ (reference sequence). CDR3 size: 14 residues. The CDR3 loop is CASSVAGVADTQYF. In nucleotides, the CDR3 is TGTGCCAGCAGCGTAGCGGGAGTAGCCGATACGCAGTACTTC.

The chain has TRBV2 and TRBJ2-3, with D tentatively TRBD2 (5 bases). Between the trimmed V and J ends, which lost 5 bases and 9 bases, there was a span of 18 bases. The V gene's germline CDR1 is SNHLY and CDR2 FYNNEI. The CDR3 consists of 14 residues. As DNA, the CDR3 is TGTGCCAGCAGTTTAGCTGGAGGTCATCAGACGCAGTATTTT. Translated, it gives CASSLAGGHQTQYF.

This clonotype has a single count. The CDR3 does not close with the conserved phenylalanine or tryptophan, likely indicating a read error. Because the CDR3's place on the DNA is in doubt, the DNA is left out and the CDR3 is given as listed by TCRdb. The V and J genes are TRBV7-3 and TRBJ2-7. The CDR3 is 11 amino acids long, termini counted. In germline, CDR1 is SGHTA, CDR2 FQGTGA. The CDR3 loop reads CASSTSNREQY.

As concerns this clonotype: The junction does not match germline at one end; this may be a read error. The chain couples TRBV5-3 to TRBJ2-3; tentatively, D is TRBD1 (6 bases). TRBV5-3 has ORF status, its function being uncertain. There are 12 residues in the CDR3. The CDR3 sequence is CASSSGQYTQYF. DNA for the CDR3: TGTGCCAGCAGCTCAGGACAGTATACGCAGTATTTT.

The chain is built from TRBV11-3 and TRBJ2-2; no firm D call. Germline V gene data show CDR1 as SGHNT and CDR2 as YENEEA. The V and J ends lost 4 bases and 8 bases respectively, with 8 bases between them. The CDR3 has 12 amino acids. The CDR3 loop reads CASSWGPGELFF. The CDR3 bases are TGTGCCAGCAGCTGGGGTCCAGGGGAGCTGTTTTTT. Complete variable domain (other parts from reference TRBV11-3 and TRBJ2-2): EAGVVQSPRYKIIEKKQPVAFWCNPISGHNTLYWYLQNLGQGPELLIRYENEEAVDDSQLPKDRFSAERLKGVDSTLKIQPAELGDSAVYLCASSWGPGELFFGEGSRLTVL.